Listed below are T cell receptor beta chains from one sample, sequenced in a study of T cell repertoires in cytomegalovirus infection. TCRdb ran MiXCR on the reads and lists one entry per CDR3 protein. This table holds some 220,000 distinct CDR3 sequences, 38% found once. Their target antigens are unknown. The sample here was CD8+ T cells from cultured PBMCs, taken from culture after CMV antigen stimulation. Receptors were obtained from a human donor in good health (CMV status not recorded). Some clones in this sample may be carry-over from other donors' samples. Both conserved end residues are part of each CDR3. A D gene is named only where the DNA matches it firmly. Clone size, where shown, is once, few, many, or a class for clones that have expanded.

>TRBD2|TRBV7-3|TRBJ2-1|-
TGTGCCAGCAGCTTAACTTGGACTAGCGGGGGAACCTACAATGTGCAGTTCTTC
CASSLTWTSGGTYNVQFF
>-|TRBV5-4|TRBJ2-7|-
TGTGCCAGCAGCTTAGGAGGGATCGAGCAGTACTTC
CASSLGGIEQYF
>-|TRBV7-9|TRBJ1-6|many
TGTGCCAGCAGCTTAGCTGGTTCACCCCTCCACTTT
CASSLAGSPLHF
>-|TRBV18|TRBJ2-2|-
TGTGCCAGCTCACCAGGAACTAGGACCGGGGAGCTGTTTTTT
CASSPGTRTGELFF
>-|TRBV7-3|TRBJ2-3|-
TGTGCCAGCAGCTTTTACAGCGGGGATACGCAGTATTTT
CASSFYSGDTQYF
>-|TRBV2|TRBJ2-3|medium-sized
TGTGCCAGCACCCCGACTAGTCTTATCGATACGCAGTATTTT
CASTPTSLIDTQYF
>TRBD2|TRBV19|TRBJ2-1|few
TGTGCCAGTACCATTGGTAGCGGGAGCTACAATGAGCAGTTCTTC
CASTIGSGSYNEQFF
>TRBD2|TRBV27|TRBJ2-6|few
TGTGCCACCCTAGCGGGAAACTCTGGGGCCAACGTCCTGACTTTC
CATLAGNSGANVLTF
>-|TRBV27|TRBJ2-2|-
TGTGCCAGCGGTTTCCCCGGCGGGGAGCTGTTTTTT
CASGFPGGELFF
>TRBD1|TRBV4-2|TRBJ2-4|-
TGTGCCAGCAGGACAGGGGATGGTAGGGACAAAAACATTCAGTACTTC
CASRTGDGRDKNIQYF
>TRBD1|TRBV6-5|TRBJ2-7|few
TGTGCCAGCAGTTACCGCGGACAGGGTAGCTACGAGCAGTACTTC
CASSYRGQGSYEQYF
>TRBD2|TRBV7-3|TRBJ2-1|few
TGTGCCAGCAGCCGACTAGCGGGGATCAGTGAGCAGTTCTTC
CASSRLAGISEQFF
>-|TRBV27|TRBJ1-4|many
TGTGCCAGCAGTTATGGGCTTGCAACTAATGAAAAACTGTTTTTT
CASSYGLATNEKLFF
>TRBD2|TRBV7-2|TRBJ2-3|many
TGTGCCAGCAGCTTAGAGGTGACTAGCGGGGGTGGAGATACGCAGTATTTT
CASSLEVTSGGGDTQYF
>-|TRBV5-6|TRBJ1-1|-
TGTGCCAGCAGTCCCCTTAGTGGAGTGGCTTTCTTT
CASSPLSGVAFF
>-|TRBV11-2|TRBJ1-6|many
TGTGCCAGCAGCGGAGGAAACAGGCCCCATAATTCACCCCTCCACTTT
CASSGGNRPHNSPLHF
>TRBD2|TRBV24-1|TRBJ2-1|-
TGTGCCACCAGTGATTTGGTGGTGGGGGCGGGAGGCAATGAGCAGTTCTTC
CATSDLVVGAGGNEQFF
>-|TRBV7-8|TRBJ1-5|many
TGTGCCAGCAGCTTAGCGTACGGGGCGACTCAGCCCCAGCATTTT
CASSLAYGATQPQHF
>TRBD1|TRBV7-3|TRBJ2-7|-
TGTGCCAGCAGCCCCGGACAGGGCCCTTTGGAGCAGTACTTC
CASSPGQGPLEQYF
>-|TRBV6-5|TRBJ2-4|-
TGTGCCAGCAGTCAGGGACCGGGAAACATTCAGTACTTC
CASSQGPGNIQYF
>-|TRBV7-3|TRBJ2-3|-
TGTGCCAGCAGCTTAGCAGGGAAAATGGATACGCAGTATTTT
CASSLAGKMDTQYF
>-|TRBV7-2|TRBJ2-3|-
TGTGCCAGCAGCCCCCGCGGGGGCACAGATACGCAGTATTTT
CASSPRGGTDTQYF
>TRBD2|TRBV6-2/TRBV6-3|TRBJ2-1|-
TGTGCCAGCGGACGGGAGGCCTACAATGAGCAGTTCTTC
CASGREAYNEQFF
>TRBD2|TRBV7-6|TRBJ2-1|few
TGTGCCAGCAGCTTCCGGACTAGCGGGAGCGATGAGCAGTTCTTC
CASSFRTSGSDEQFF
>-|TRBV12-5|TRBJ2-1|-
TGTGCTAGTGGTCCCCACGGGAAGTTC
CASGPHGKF
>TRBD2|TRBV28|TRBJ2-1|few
TGTGCCAGCAGTTTACTAGCGGGGAACAATGAGCAGTTCTTC
CASSLLAGNNEQFF
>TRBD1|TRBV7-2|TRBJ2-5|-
TGTGCCAGCAGCATCGACAGGGGCCCCCAAGAGACCCAGTACTTC
CASSIDRGPQETQYF
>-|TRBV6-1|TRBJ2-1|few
TGTGCCAGCAGTAATAGCAGGCCCTACAATGAGCAGTTCTTC
CASSNSRPYNEQFF
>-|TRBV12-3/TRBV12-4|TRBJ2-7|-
TGTGCCAGCACCGAGGGCTGGGGGCTCTTTTACGAGCAGTACTTC
CASTEGWGLFYEQYF
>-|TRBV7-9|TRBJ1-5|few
TGTGCCAGCAGCCAGCAAGGGGTCTGGGGCAATCAGCCCCAGCATTTT
CASSQQGVWGNQPQHF
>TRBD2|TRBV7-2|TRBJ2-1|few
TGTGCCAGCACCAGTACTAGCGTGATGAGCTCCTACAATGAGCAGTTCTTC
CASTSTSVMSSYNEQFF
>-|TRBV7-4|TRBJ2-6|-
TGTGCCAGCAGCCCTTGGACGCCCTCTGGGGCCAACGTCCTGACTTTC
CASSPWTPSGANVLTF